A selection of T cell receptor beta chains follows, all from one sample in a study of blood T cell repertoires in COVID-19. Assay used: immunoSEQ multiplex PCR; TCRdb lists only in-frame clones, some missing. The data hold approximately 340,000 clones, with 80% to 95% observed a single time. Sequencing was carried out using PBMCs or T cells enriched from blood (not recorded which). The receptors here all came from a woman in her forties who had been exposed to COVID-19. The CDR3 runs from the conserved cysteine through the conserved F or W. The order of the fields is J gene, clone size, D gene, V gene, CDR3 protein, CDR3 DNA. D genes are given only for firm matches. Clone sizes are given selectively: once, few, many, or a class where the clone is expanded.

>TRBJ1-3|-|-|TRBV20-1
CSASWGPGNTIYF
TGCAGTGCCAGTTGGGGGCCTGGAAACACCATATATTTT
>TRBJ1-5|-|-|TRBV18
CASSPGTNQPQHF
TGTGCCAGCTCACCGGGGACAAATCAGCCCCAGCATTTT
>TRBJ2-7|-|-|TRBV19
CASSIVNGEPYF
TGTGCCAGTAGTATAGTAAACGGGGAACCGTACTTC
>TRBJ2-1|-|TRBD1|TRBV5-1
CASSLASGGRYNEQFF
TGCGCCAGCAGCTTGGCGTCAGGGGGACGATACAATGAGCAGTTCTTC
>TRBJ1-1|few|-|TRBV5-1
CASSWGPGTEAFF
TGCGCCAGCAGCTGGGGGCCGGGAACTGAAGCTTTCTTT
>TRBJ2-1|-|-|TRBV15
CATSRSRLNEQFF
TGTGCCACCAGCAGGTCCCGTCTCAATGAGCAGTTCTTC
>TRBJ1-3|-|-|TRBV12-3/TRBV12-4
CASSLREVNTIYF
TGTGCCAGCAGTTTACGGGAGGTGAACACCATATATTTT
>TRBJ1-6|-|TRBD1|TRBV7-2
CASSWGQGLNSPLHF
TGTGCCAGCAGCTGGGGACAGGGTCTAAATTCACCCCTCCACTTT
>TRBJ2-2|few|-|TRBV7-6
CATTLGLNEPGELFF
TGTGCCACCACCCTGGGACTTAATGAACCCGGGGAGCTGTTTTTT
>TRBJ2-2|-|-|TRBV7-7
CASSSGGGETGELFF
TGTGCTAGCAGCTCTGGCGGAGGCGAAACCGGGGAGCTGTTTTTT
>TRBJ1-1|-|-|TRBV9
CASSVEMAGPEAFF
TGTGCCAGCAGCGTAGAAATGGCGGGGCCTGAAGCTTTCTTT
>TRBJ1-5|-|-|TRBV7-9
CASSDATGTNQPQHF
TGTGCCAGCAGCGACGCCACCGGGACAAATCAGCCCCAGCATTTT
>TRBJ2-5|-|TRBD2|TRBV7-2
CASSLRGVAGAGETQYF
TGTGCCAGCAGCTTAAGGGGGGTAGCGGGGGCCGGAGAGACCCAGTACTTC
>TRBJ2-3|once|TRBD1|TRBV18
CATGQGSDTQYF
TGTGCCACCGGACAGGGTTCAGATACGCAGTATTTT
>TRBJ1-3|-|-|TRBV19
CASSIVGGSGNTIYF
TGTGCCAGTAGTATTGTCGGGGGCTCTGGAAACACCATATATTTT
>TRBJ1-5|-|TRBD1|TRBV5-1
CASSPGGSIGNQPQHF
TGCGCCAGCAGCCCAGGGGGCTCGATCGGCAATCAGCCCCAGCATTTT
>TRBJ2-2|-|-|TRBV6-5
CASSYSGAQAEGELFF
TGTGCCAGCAGTTACTCTGGGGCACAGGCCGAGGGGGAGCTGTTTTTT